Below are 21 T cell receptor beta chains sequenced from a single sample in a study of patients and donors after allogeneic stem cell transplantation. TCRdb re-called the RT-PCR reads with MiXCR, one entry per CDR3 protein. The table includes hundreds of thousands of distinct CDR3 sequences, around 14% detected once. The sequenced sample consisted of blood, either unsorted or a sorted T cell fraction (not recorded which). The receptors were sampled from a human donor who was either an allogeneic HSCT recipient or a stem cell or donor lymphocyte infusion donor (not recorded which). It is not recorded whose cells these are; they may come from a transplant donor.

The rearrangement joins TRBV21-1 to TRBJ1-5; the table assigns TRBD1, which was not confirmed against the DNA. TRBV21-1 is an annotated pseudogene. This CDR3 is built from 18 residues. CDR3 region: CASINGPGGRESNQPQHF. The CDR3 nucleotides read TGTGCCAGCATCAACGGGCCCGGGGGGCGGGAGAGCAATCAGCCCCAGCATTTT.

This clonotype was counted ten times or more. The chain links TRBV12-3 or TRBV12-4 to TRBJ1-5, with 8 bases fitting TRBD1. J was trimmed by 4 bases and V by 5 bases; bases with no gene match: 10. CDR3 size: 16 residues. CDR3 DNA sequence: TGTGCCAGCAGTCGCTCAGACAGGGGCTTTAATCAGCCCCAGCATTTT. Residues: CASSRSDRGFNQPQHF.

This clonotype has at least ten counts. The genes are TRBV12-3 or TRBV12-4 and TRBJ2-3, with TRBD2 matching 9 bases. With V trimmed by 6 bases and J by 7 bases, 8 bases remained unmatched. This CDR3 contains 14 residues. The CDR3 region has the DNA TGTGCCAGCAGCTCTGGCGGGGGGGCCAATACGCAGTATTTT. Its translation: CASSSGGGANTQYF.

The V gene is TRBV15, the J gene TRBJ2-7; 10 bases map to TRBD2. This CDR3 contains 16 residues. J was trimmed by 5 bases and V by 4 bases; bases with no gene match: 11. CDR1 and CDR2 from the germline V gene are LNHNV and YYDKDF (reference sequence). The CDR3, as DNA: TGTGCCACCAGCAACCGAGCGGGGGGGCCCCTAGACGAGCAGTACTTC. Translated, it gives CATSNRAGGPLDEQYF.

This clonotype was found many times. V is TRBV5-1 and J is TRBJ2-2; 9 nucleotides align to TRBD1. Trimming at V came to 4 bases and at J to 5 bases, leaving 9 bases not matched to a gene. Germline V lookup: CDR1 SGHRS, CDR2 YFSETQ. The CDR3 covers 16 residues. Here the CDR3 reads CASSPWDRVGTGELFF. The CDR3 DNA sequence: TGCGCCAGCAGCCCCTGGGACAGGGTTGGTACCGGGGAGCTGTTTTTT.

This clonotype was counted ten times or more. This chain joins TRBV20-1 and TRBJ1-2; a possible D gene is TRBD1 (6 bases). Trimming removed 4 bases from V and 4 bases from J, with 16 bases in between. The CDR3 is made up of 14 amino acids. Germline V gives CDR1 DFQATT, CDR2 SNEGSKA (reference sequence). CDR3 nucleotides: TGCAGTGCTATCCCAGGGGCTGCATCCTATGGCTACACCTTC. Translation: CSAIPGAASYGYTF.

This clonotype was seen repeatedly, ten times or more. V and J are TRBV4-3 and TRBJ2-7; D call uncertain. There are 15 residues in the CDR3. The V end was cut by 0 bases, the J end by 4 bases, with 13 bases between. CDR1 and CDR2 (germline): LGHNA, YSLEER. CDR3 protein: CASSQESAGGYEQYF. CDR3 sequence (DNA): TGCGCCAGCAGCCAAGAGAGTGCCGGCGGATACGAGCAGTACTTC.

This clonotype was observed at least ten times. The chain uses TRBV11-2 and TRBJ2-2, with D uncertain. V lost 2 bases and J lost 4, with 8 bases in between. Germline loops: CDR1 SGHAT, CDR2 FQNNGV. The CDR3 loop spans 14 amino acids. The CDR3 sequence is CASSLPLITGELFF. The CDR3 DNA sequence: TGTGCCAGCAGCTTACCTTTGATCACCGGGGAGCTGTTTTTT.

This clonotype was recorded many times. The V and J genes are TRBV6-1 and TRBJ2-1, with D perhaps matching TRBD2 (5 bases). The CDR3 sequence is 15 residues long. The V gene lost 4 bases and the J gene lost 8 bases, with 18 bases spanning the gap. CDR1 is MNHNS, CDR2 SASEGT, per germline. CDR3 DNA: TGTGCCAGCAGTGGAGGGCATTCCGGGCGCGATGAGCAGTTCTTC. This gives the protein CASSGGHSGRDEQFF.

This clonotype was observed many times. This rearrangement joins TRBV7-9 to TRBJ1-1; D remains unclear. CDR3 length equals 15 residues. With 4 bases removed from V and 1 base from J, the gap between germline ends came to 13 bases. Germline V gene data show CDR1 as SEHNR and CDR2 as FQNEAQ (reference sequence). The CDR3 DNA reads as TGTGCCAGCAGCTCGTCAACTGCCCAGAACACTGAAGCTTTCTTT. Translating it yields CASSSSTAQNTEAFF.

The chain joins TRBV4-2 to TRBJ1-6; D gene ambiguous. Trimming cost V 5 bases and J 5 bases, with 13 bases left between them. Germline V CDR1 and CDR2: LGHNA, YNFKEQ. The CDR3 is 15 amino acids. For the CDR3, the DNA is TGTGCCAGCAGCTCACCTTTACGAAATAATTCACCCCTCCACTTT. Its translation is CASSSPLRNNSPLHF.

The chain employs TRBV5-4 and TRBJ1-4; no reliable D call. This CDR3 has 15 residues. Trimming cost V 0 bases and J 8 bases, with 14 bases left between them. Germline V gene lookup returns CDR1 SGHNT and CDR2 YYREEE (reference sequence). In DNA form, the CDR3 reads TGTGCCAGCAGCTTGGCCAGCATAGGGCCAGAAAAACTGTTTTTT. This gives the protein CASSLASIGPEKLFF.

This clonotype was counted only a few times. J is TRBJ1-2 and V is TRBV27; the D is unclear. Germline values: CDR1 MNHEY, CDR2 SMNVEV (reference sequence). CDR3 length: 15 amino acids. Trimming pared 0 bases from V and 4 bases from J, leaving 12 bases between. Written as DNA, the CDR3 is TGTGCCAGCAGTTTATCCTGGGGAATGAGCTATGGCTACACCTTC. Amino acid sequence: CASSLSWGMSYGYTF.

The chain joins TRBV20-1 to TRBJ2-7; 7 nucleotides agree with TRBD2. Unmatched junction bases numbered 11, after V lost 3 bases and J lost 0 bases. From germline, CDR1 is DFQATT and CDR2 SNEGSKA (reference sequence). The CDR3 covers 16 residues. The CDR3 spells CSASQGPRTSSYEQYF. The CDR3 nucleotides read TGCAGTGCTAGCCAGGGACCGCGGACTAGCTCCTACGAGCAGTACTTC.

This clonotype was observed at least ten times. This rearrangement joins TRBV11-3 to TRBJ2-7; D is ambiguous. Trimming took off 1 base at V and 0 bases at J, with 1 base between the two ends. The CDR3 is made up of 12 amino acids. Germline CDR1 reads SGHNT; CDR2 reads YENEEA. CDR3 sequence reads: CASSLASYEQYF. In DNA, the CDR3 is TGTGCCAGCAGCTTAGCCTCCTACGAGCAGTACTTC.

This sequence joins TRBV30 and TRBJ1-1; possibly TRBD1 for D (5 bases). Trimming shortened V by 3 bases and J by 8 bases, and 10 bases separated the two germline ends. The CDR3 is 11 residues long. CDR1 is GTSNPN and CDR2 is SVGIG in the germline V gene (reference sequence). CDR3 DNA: TGTGCCTGGAGCCCCGGGGGAGAAGCTTTCTTT. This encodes CAWSPGGEAFF.

The CDR3 sequence is CSASVPSGTDTQYF. In DNA form, the CDR3 reads TGCAGTGCTAGTGTCCCTAGCGGCACAGATACGCAGTATTTT. The rearrangement links TRBV20-1 to TRBJ2-3; a possible D gene is TRBD2 (6 bases). In germline, CDR1 is DFQATT, CDR2 SNEGSKA (reference sequence). The CDR3 extends over 14 amino acids. V gave up 3 bases and J gave up 1 base, with 11 bases separating them.

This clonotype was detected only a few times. The CDR3 region has the DNA TGTGCCACCAGCAGAGATAAGATTCGTTTTACGCAGTATTTT. Its translation is CATSRDKIRFTQYF. The chain joins TRBV15 to TRBJ2-3, with unresolved D. The CDR3 length is 14 residues. Per the germline V gene, CDR1 is LNHNV and CDR2 is YYDKDF (reference sequence). V was pared by 0 bases and J by 8 bases, with 12 bases between.

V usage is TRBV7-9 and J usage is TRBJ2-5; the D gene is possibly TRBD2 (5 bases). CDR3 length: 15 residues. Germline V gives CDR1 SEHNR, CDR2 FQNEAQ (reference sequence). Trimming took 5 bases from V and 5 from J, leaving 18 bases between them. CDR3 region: CASSHTPDPGETQYF. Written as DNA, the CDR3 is TGTGCCAGCAGCCACACCCCAGACCCGGGGGAGACCCAGTACTTC.

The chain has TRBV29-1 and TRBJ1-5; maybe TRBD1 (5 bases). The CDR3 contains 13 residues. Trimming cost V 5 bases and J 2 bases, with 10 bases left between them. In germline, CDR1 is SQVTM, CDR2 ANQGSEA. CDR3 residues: CSVRDVGNQPQHF. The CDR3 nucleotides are TGCAGCGTTAGGGACGTGGGCAATCAGCCCCAGCATTTT.

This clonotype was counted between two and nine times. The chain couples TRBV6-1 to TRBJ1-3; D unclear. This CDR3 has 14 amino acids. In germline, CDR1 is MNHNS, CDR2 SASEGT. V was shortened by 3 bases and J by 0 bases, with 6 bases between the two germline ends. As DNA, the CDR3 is TGTGCCAGCAGTGATGCCGCCTCTGGAAACACCATATATTTT. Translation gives CASSDAASGNTIYF.